This T cell receptor beta chain was obtained from a study of regulatory T cells in long-lasting Graves disease. Across the study: To qualify as persistent, Graves' disease required over 5 years of antithyroid drugs with positive TSH receptor antibodies.

The time point is: persistent/refractory GD, antithyroid drugs over 5 years with positive TRAb. With RNA extracted from PBMCs as input, the TCR library was made. Library construction for TCR beta used iRepertoire HTBI primers and Arm-PCR of CDR3 regions. As originally analysed: 60 to 65 TRBV and 13 to 15 TRBJ segments were identified across samples. Via MiXCR, TCRdb re-called the multiplex PCR reads, giving one row per CDR3 protein. It is TCRdb's table, rather than the study itself, that gives the V and J calls and clone size. The table lists 350,000 to 500,000 distinct CDR3 sequences, around a fifth of them singletons. This clonotype was recorded at least ten times. The antigen is undetermined. Study-level results: Segments TRBV28, TRBJ1-2 and TRBJ2-5 showed preferential usage in persistent disease. Researchers examined only peripheral blood and not thyroid tissue.

CDR3 length equals 13 residues. Per germline, CDR1 WSHSY and CDR2 SAAADI. The V end lost 7 bases, the J end lost 3 bases, and 13 bases lay between the germline ends. V usage is TRBV10-2 and J usage is TRBJ2-7; the D gene is possibly TRBD1 (6 bases). Specimen: peripheral blood mononuclear cells (PBMCs), collected when the disease was refractory, from a patient treated with antithyroid drugs. This TCR came from a female donor with Graves disease. Written as DNA, the CDR3 is TGCGCCAGCATGGGCAGGGACATCTACGAGCAGTACTTC. It specifies CASMGRDIYEQYF.